This is a list of T cell receptor beta chains from one sample in a study of T cell repertoires in ileal Crohn's disease. Some clones are missing from TCRdb's copy, which holds only in-frame ones; the method was immunoSEQ multiplex PCR. Of approximately 15,000 clones in the sample, 80% to 85% were seen once. Sequenced material: ileal tissue. The source is an adult with Crohn's disease. Both conserved end residues are part of each CDR3. The D gene is left open where the match is weak. Where a row states a size, it is once, few, many or the class of an expanded clone; other rows omit it.

J | size | V | D | CDR3 | DNA
TRBJ2-7 | few | TRBV7-6 | TRBD2 | CASSPYSSGRGHEQYF | TGTGCCAGCAGCCCTTACTCTAGCGGGAGAGGCCACGAGCAGTACTTC
TRBJ1-2 | few | TRBV2 | - | CASSEARQGRGYTF | TGTGCCAGCAGTGAAGCGCGGCAGGGGAGAGGCTACACCTTC
TRBJ2-1 | - | TRBV19 | TRBD2 | CASSVGLAGANEQFF | TGTGCCAGTAGTGTAGGACTAGCGGGAGCCAATGAGCAGTTCTTC
TRBJ2-7 | - | TRBV5-4 | TRBD2 | CASSSGTRDGSYEQYF | TGTGCCAGCAGCTCAGGGACTAGAGACGGCTCCTACGAGCAGTACTTC
TRBJ1-5 | - | TRBV6-1 | - | CASILDSRSQPQHF | TGTGCCAGCATCTTGGACAGCCGGAGTCAGCCCCAGCATTTT
TRBJ2-3 | - | TRBV27 | - | CASSSRLVSSTDTQYF | TGTGCCAGCAGCTCCAGACTAGTCTCTAGCACAGATACGCAGTATTTT
TRBJ2-1 | - | TRBV4-1 | - | CASAAHDRSVVVESYNEQFF | TGCGCCAGCGCTGCGCATGACAGGTCAGTGGTGGTAGAGTCCTACAATGAGCAGTTCTTC
TRBJ2-5 | few | TRBV10-3 | TRBD2 | CAIRGLAGVETQYF | TGTGCCATCAGGGGACTAGCGGGAGTAGAGACCCAGTACTTC
TRBJ1-6 | - | TRBV4-1 | - | CASSSGVGSPLHF | TGCGCCAGCAGCAGCGGAGTGGGCTCACCCCTCCACTTT
TRBJ1-1 | - | TRBV20-1 | - | CSAELLTEAFF | TGCAGTGCTGAACTTTTGACTGAAGCTTTCTTT
TRBJ2-1 | - | TRBV27 | - | CASGSLANAYNEQFF | TGTGCCAGCGGGTCTCTAGCGAACGCCTACAATGAGCAGTTCTTC
TRBJ2-1 | once | TRBV30 | TRBD2 | CAWSKTSGTEQFF | TGTGCCTGGAGTAAGACTAGCGGGACCGAGCAGTTCTTC
TRBJ2-7 | few | TRBV5-1 | - | CASSLGVYYEQYF | TGCGCCAGCAGCTTGGGAGTCTACTACGAGCAGTACTTC
TRBJ1-5 | - | TRBV6-5 | - | CASHWGDGNQPQHF | TGTGCCAGTCATTGGGGAGACGGAAATCAGCCCCAGCATTTT
TRBJ1-2 | - | TRBV28 | - | CASSTLGMGGRDYGYTF | TGTGCCAGCAGTACTCTAGGTATGGGGGGGCGAGACTATGGCTACACCTTC
TRBJ1-1 | - | TRBV6-5 | - | CASSSPPGINTEAFF | TGTGCCAGCAGTTCCCCGCCGGGAATTAACACTGAAGCTTTCTTT
TRBJ1-2 | - | TRBV5-6 | - | CASSRARVPYGYTF | TGTGCCAGCAGCCGAGCCAGGGTACCCTATGGCTACACCTTC
TRBJ2-1 | - | TRBV7-2 | - | CASSFLSGYNEQFF | TGTGCCAGCAGCTTCCTTAGCGGCTACAATGAGCAGTTCTTC
TRBJ2-7 | - | TRBV29-1 | - | CSVELTADEQYF | TGCAGCGTTGAACTTACAGCCGACGAGCAGTACTTC
TRBJ2-7 | - | TRBV9 | TRBD2 | CASSVSSGGHYEQYF | TGTGCCAGCAGCGTATCTAGCGGGGGTCACTACGAGCAGTACTTC
TRBJ2-3 | - | TRBV11-1 | - | CASSLQGTDTQYF | TGTGCCAGCAGCTTACAGGGCACAGATACGCAGTATTTT
TRBJ1-3 | - | TRBV28 | - | CASSSGAVSSLSGNTIYF | TGTGCCAGCAGTTCAGGGGCCGTTAGCTCGTTATCTGGAAACACCATATATTTT
TRBJ2-1 | - | TRBV11-1 | TRBD1 | CASTLTGVYNEQFF | TGTGCCAGCACCCTGACAGGGGTGTACAATGAGCAGTTCTTC
TRBJ2-2 | - | TRBV10-3 | TRBD1 | CAISDGQGRTGELFF | TGTGCCATCAGTGATGGACAGGGGCGCACCGGGGAGCTGTTTTTT
TRBJ1-4 | few | TRBV6-5 | TRBD1 | CASSYNRGLTNEKLFF | TGTGCCAGCAGTTACAACAGGGGCCTGACTAATGAAAAACTGTTTTTT
TRBJ2-7 | - | TRBV6-6 | - | CASSSGGTSSYEQYF | TGTGCCAGCAGTTCCGGGGGAACCAGCTCCTACGAGCAGTACTTC
TRBJ2-7 | - | TRBV4-2 | - | CASSQTTSNYEQYF | TGTGCCAGCAGCCAGACTACCTCCAACTACGAGCAGTACTTC
TRBJ1-2 | - | TRBV28 | TRBD1 | CAIPGTGVTLGGYTF | TGTGCCATTCCCGGGACAGGGGTAACCTTAGGAGGCTACACCTTC
TRBJ2-1 | - | TRBV27 | - | CASSRTPSGSGNEQFF | TGTGCCAGCAGTCGCACCCCTTCAGGGTCGGGCAATGAGCAGTTCTTC
TRBJ1-2 | - | TRBV5-1 | TRBD1 | CASSLGGQDHGYTF | TGCGCCAGCAGCTTGGGTGGACAGGATCATGGCTACACCTTC
TRBJ2-1 | - | TRBV13 | TRBD2 | CASSFSTSAISGKRSEQFF | TGTGCCAGCAGCTTTTCCACCTCGGCCATTAGCGGGAAACGAAGCGAGCAGTTCTTC
TRBJ2-2 | - | TRBV9 | - | CASSVVSGNTGELFF | TGTGCCAGCAGCGTAGTCAGTGGGAACACCGGGGAGCTGTTTTTT
TRBJ2-5 | - | TRBV7-6 | TRBD2 | CASTQTSVTQETQYF | TGTGCCAGCACCCAGACTAGCGTGACCCAAGAGACCCAGTACTTC